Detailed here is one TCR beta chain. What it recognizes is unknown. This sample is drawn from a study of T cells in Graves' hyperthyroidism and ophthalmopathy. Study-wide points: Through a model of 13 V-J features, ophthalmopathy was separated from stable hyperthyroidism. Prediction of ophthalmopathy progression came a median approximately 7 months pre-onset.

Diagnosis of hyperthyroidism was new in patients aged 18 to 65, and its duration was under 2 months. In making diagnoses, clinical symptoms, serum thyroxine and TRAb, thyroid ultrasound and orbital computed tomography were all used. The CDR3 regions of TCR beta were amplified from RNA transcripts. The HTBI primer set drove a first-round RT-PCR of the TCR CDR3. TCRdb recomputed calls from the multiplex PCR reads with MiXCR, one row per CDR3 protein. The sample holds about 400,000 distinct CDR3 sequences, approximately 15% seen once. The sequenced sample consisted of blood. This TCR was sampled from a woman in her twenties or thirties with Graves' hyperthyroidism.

The DNA for the CDR3 is TGTGCCACCAGTGACCAGACCAAAGACAGCAATCAGCCCCAGCATTTT. Translation: CATSDQTKDSNQPQHF. The chain employs TRBV24-1 and TRBJ1-5; D call uncertain. Germline values: CDR1 KGHDR, CDR2 SFDVKD. The CDR3 contains 16 residues. V lost 4 bases and J lost 1, with 13 bases in between.